This T cell receptor beta chain is from a study of cytomegalovirus exposure and HLA in healthy donors. Findings and caveats of the study: Three of the chains that were CMV-associated were confirmed in vitro to be specific for CMV antigens. Cytomegalovirus association was assigned to under 200 TCR beta chains. As immune exposure information, only CMV serostatus was available. An ancestry cluster, one associated with Asian ancestry, reportedly showed fewer N-insertions than the approximately 670-donor mean in a later analysis.

The length of the CDR3 is 15 residues. Trimming took 4 bases from V and 4 from J; bases not matched to a gene: 9. Germline V CDR1 and CDR2: LNHDA, SQIVND (reference sequence). The PCR ran on 60 Vbeta and 13 Jbeta primers. The method was immunoSEQ multiplex PCR; TCRdb's version includes in-frame clones alone and lacks a portion of them. The table has 80,000 to 100,000 clones, over 80% seen once. There are a few counts of this clone. Antigen specificity is unknown. The chain has TRBV19 and TRBJ1-2; 7 bases line up with TRBD1. This TCR came from a female donor in good health and CMV-seropositive. The sample was PBMCs. For the CDR3, the DNA is TGTGCCAGTAGTACCCGAGGGGGCCAAATCTATGGCTACACCTTC. Amino acid sequence: CASSTRGGQIYGYTF.